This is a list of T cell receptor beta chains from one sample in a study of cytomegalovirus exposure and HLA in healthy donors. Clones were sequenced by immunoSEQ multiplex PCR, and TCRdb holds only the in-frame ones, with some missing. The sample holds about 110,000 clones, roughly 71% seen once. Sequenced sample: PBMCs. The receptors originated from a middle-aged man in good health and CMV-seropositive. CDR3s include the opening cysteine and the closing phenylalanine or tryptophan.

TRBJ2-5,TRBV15,CATSRDSGTEETQYF
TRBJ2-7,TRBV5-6,CASSWGGESEQYF
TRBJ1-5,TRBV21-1,CASSKARVNQPQHF
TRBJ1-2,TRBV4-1,CASSQALGPYGYTF
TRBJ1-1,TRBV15,CATSGSRSTEAFF
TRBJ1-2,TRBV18,CASSPRDRDGYTF
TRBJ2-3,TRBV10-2,CARRSGASEGKTDTQYF
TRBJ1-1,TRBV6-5,CASSYSGTGTEAFF
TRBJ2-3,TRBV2,CASSEEIASDTQYF
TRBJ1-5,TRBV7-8,CASSSRDRGFNQPQHF
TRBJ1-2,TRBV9,CASSVGRRYGYTF
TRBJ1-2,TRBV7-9,CASSRMTTGYTF
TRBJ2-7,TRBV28,CASSSPGQGDEQYF
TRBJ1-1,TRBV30,CAWGRGNTEAFF
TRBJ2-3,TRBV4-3,CASSQEREVMTDTQYF
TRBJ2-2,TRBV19,CATQAGVRAGELFF
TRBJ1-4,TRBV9,CASSPSEATGEKLFF
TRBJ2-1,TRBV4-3,CASSQDIWSGAQANEQFF
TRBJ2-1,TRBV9,CASSSWTSDYNEQFF
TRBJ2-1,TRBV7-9,CASSLGWASGYNEQFF
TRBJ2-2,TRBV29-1,CSVGGTGELFF
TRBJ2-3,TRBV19,CASSPTSDPGDTQYF
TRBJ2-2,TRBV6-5,CASRTGSGELFF
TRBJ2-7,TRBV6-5,CASSYSPDRGHEQYF
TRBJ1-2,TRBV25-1,CASSEGWAGYGYTF
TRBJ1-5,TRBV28,CASRAGQGASNQPQHF
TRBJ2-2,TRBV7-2,CASSSRTAGELFF
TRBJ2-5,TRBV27,CASSFAGTQETQYF
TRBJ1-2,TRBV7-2,CASSSGTGKDYGYTF
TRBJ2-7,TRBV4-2,CASSQDGLAGVLDF
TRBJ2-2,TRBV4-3,CASSPRLAGKAGELFF
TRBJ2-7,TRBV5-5,CASSSGLAVSYEQYF
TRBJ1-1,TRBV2,CASEPRGFEAFF
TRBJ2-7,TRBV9,CASSPAGALYEQYF
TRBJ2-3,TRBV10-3,CAISELAVQGTDTQYF
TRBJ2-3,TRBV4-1,CASSQVAQNTDTQYF
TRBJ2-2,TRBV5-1,CASSLGGVTGELFF
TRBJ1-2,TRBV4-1,CASSSTRGEGYTF
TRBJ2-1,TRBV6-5,CASSYSGLADNEQFF
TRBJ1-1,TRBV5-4,CASSLRQGGTEAFF
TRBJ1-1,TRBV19,CASKRGREITEAFF
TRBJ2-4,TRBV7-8,CASSSGLAGVVAKNIQYF
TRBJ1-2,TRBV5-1,CASSGQGVVGYTF
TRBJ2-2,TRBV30,CAWSVTGSGELFF
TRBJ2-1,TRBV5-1,CASSLEGLAVYDEQFF
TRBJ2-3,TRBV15,CATSRRLAGSTDTQYF